Below are 24 T cell receptor beta chains sequenced from a single sample in a study of shared clonotypes between healthy human individuals. TCRdb's copy holds only in-frame clones and misses some; the assay was immunoSEQ multiplex PCR. The sample lists over 750,000 clones, just over 95% occurring once. The naive CD8 subset, CD45RO-negative cells positively selected for CCR7, excluded terminally differentiated effector memory CD45RA+ cells. Sample: naive CD8+ T cells sorted from blood. Source of these receptors: a man younger than 45 in good health.

This clone was picked up one time. The chain has TRBV9 and TRBJ2-2; unclear D gene. Deletions cut 0 bases from V and 5 bases from J, with 8 bases between. Germline lookup yields CDR1 SGDLS and CDR2 YYNGEE. The CDR3 length is 14 residues. The CDR3 region has the DNA TGTGCCAGCAGCGTAGAAAGGAGAACCGGGGAGCTGTTTTTT. As protein: CASSVERRTGELFF.

V is TRBV6-6 and J is TRBJ1-2; a weak D match, TRBD1 (6 bases). Trimming shortened V by 0 bases and J by 6 bases, and 14 bases separated the two germline ends. In germline, CDR1 is MNHNY, CDR2 SVGAGI (reference sequence). The CDR3 covers 15 residues. This CDR3 is CASSYSARGEDGYTF. CDR3 DNA sequence: TGTGCCAGCAGTTACTCAGCCAGGGGTGAGGATGGCTACACCTTC.

This clone was picked up one time. J is TRBJ2-7 and V is TRBV10-3; a weak D match, TRBD1 (5 bases). V lost 6 bases and J lost 4, with 19 bases in between. This CDR3 spans 15 amino acids. Per the germline V gene, CDR1 is ENHRY and CDR2 is SYGVKD. DNA of the CDR3: TGTGCCATCAGCACATTACAGGCTTCTGGGTACGAGCAGTACTTC. Its translation is CAISTLQASGYEQYF.

This chain joins TRBV5-1 and TRBJ2-3; D is undetermined. Trimming removed 2 bases at V and 3 bases at J, with 4 bases between. CDR1 is SGHRS and CDR2 is YFSETQ in the germline V gene. The CDR3 sequence is 12 residues long. CDR3 in DNA: TGCGCCAGCAGCTTTGAAACAGATACGCAGTATTTT. This gives the protein CASSFETDTQYF.

The chain carries TRBV5-4 and TRBJ2-1; 9 nucleotides agree with TRBD1. After removal of 1 base from V and 3 bases from J, the junction contained 2 bases not matched to a gene. The CDR3 has 15 residues. From germline, CDR1 is SGHNT and CDR2 YYREEE (reference sequence). The CDR3 DNA is TGTGCCAGCAGCTTGAGGGGACAGGGCTACAATGAGCAGTTCTTC. The encoded protein is CASSLRGQGYNEQFF.

The genes are TRBV4-2 and TRBJ2-3; D is unclear. The CDR3 loop spans 15 amino acids. CDR1 and CDR2 from the germline V gene are LGHNA and YNFKEQ. Trimming took off 4 bases at V and 5 bases at J, with 16 bases between the two ends. This chain's CDR3 is CASSPEPVAQDTQYF. The CDR3 nucleotides read TGTGCCAGCAGCCCGGAGCCGGTGGCACAAGATACGCAGTATTTT.

This rearrangement joins TRBV27 to TRBJ2-7, with D possibly TRBD2 on 6 matching bases. CDR3 length: 14 residues. The V end lost 5 bases, the J end lost 1 base, and 12 bases lay between the germline ends. CDR1 and CDR2 from the germline V gene are MNHEY and SMNVEV (reference sequence). This CDR3 reads CASSTRLGSYEQYF. In DNA form, the CDR3 reads TGTGCCAGCAGTACCCGACTAGGGTCCTACGAGCAGTACTTC.

The V and J genes are TRBV7-9 and TRBJ2-1, with D perhaps matching TRBD1 or TRBD2 (5 bases each). The germline CDR1 and CDR2 sequences are SEHNR and FQNEAQ (reference sequence). Trimming removed 4 bases from V and 6 bases from J, with 13 bases in between. There are 14 residues in the CDR3. The CDR3 sequence: CASSSGPGTNEQFF. CDR3 coding DNA: TGTGCCAGCAGCTCCGGCCCGGGGACCAATGAGCAGTTCTTC. Looking up the rest from reference TRBV7-9 and TRBJ2-1 gives the full variable domain: DTGVSQNPRHKITKRGQNVTFRCDPISEHNRLYWYRQTLGQGPEFLTYFQNEAQLEKSRLLSDRFSAERPKGSFSTLEIQRTEQGDSAMYLCASSSGPGTNEQFFGPGTRLTVL.

The CDR3 bases are TGTGCCAGCAGCCCCGGGTTCAGGCAAGAGACCCAGTACTTC. Its translation: CASSPGFRQETQYF. The J gene is TRBJ2-5, the V gene TRBV7-8; D unresolved. There are 14 residues in the CDR3. Between the trimmed V and J ends, which lost 5 bases and 2 bases, there was a span of 12 bases. The germline CDR1 and CDR2 sequences are SGHVS and FQNEAQ.

The V and J genes are TRBV10-1 and TRBJ2-7; 10 nucleotides agree with TRBD2. The CDR3 is made up of 15 amino acids. Germline V gene lookup returns CDR1 WNHNN and CDR2 SYGVQD (reference sequence). With V trimmed by 4 bases and J by 1 base, 4 bases remained unmatched. The CDR3 is CASSVIAGGSYEQYF. For the CDR3, the DNA is TGCGCCAGCAGTGTCATAGCGGGAGGATCCTACGAGCAGTACTTC.

The chain carries TRBV7-7 and TRBJ2-2; 7 bases match TRBD1. V was pared by 5 bases and J by 2 bases, with 8 bases of the junction left unmatched. This CDR3 contains 16 residues. Looked up from germline, CDR1 is SSHAT and CDR2 is FNYEAQ (reference sequence). The CDR3 sequence: CASSQAGTENTGELFF. The CDR3 coding sequence is TGTGCCAGCAGCCAAGCCGGGACAGAAAACACCGGGGAGCTGTTTTTT.

The rearrangement uses TRBV5-6 and TRBJ2-7; no reliable D call. CDR3 length equals 12 residues. Trimming removed 0 bases at V and 6 bases at J, with 7 bases between. Germline V CDR1 and CDR2: SGHDT, YYEEEE. In DNA, the CDR3 is TGTGCCAGCAGCTTGGTAGGATTCGAGCAGTACTTC. It codes for CASSLVGFEQYF.

V and J are TRBV10-2 and TRBJ2-3; tentatively, D is TRBD2 (5 bases). V gave up 3 bases and J gave up 1 base, with 14 bases separating them. Per the germline V gene, CDR1 is WSHSY and CDR2 is SAAADI. The CDR3 totals 16 residues. CDR3 sequence reads: CASSDLGSWGTDTQYF. The CDR3 DNA is TGCGCCAGCAGTGATCTTGGGAGTTGGGGCACAGATACGCAGTATTTT.

In regard to this clone: Other DNA sequences in this sample translate to the same CDR3. The chain employs TRBV7-9 and TRBJ1-1, with a weak D call TRBD1 (6 bases). CDR1 is SEHNR and CDR2 is FQNEAQ in the germline V gene (reference sequence). V gave up 6 bases and J gave up 5 bases, with 10 bases separating them. The CDR3 runs 12 residues. The CDR3 spells CASSNRVTEAFF. The CDR3 region has the DNA TGTGCCAGCAGTAACAGGGTTACTGAAGCTTTCTTT.

The chain combines TRBV7-9 with TRBJ1-1; possibly TRBD1 for D (5 bases). Trimming stripped 0 bases from V and 3 bases from J, with 8 bases between. The germline CDR1 and CDR2 sequences are SEHNR and FQNEAQ (reference sequence). The CDR3 contains 14 residues. CDR3 DNA sequence: TGTGCCAGCAGCTTAGCCAGGGAGGACACTGAAGCTTTCTTT. It is translated as CASSLAREDTEAFF.

CDR3 bases: TGCGCCAGCAGGGGGCAGGAGACCCAGTACTTC. It translates to CASRGQETQYF. The chain joins TRBV5-1 to TRBJ2-5; tentatively, D is TRBD1 (5 bases). V lost 5 bases and J 5 bases, leaving 7 bases between the germline ends. Germline loops: CDR1 SGHRS, CDR2 YFSETQ. The length of the CDR3 is 11 residues.

This rearrangement joins TRBV28 to TRBJ2-3; TRBD2 agrees at 12 bases. V shed 6 bases, J shed 2 bases, and the junction held 21 bases outside the gene matches. The length of the CDR3 is 21 residues. Germline V lookup: CDR1 MDHEN, CDR2 SYDVKM. Here the CDR3 reads CASRSTGVRQLAGGPTDTQYF. The CDR3 DNA sequence: TGTGCCAGCAGATCGACAGGGGTTCGTCAACTAGCGGGAGGACCCACAGATACGCAGTATTTT. Complete variable domain (other parts from reference TRBV28 and TRBJ2-3): DVKVTQSSRYLVKRTGEKVFLECVQDMDHENMFWYRQDPGLGLRLIYFSYDVKMKEKGDIPEGYSVSREKKERFSLILESASTNQTSMYLCASRSTGVRQLAGGPTDTQYFGPGTRLTVL.

For this clone: Relative to the germline gene, one junction end is altered; a read error may explain this. The V call is TRBV19, the J call TRBJ2-1, with D perhaps matching TRBD2 (5 bases). From germline, CDR1 is LNHDA and CDR2 SQIVND (reference sequence). The length of the CDR3 is 12 residues. CDR3 amino acids: CASRIGSREQFF. CDR3 DNA: TGTGCCAGTAGAATAGGGAGCCGTGAGCAGTTCTTC.

The V and J genes are TRBV29-1 and TRBJ2-1; D possibly corresponds to TRBD2 (6 bases). The V end was cut by 8 bases, the J end by 8 bases, with 16 bases between. CDR3 size: 12 residues. Germline V gene lookup returns CDR1 SQVTM and CDR2 ANQGSEA. The chain's CDR3 is CSWKNPGDEQFF. DNA of the CDR3: TGCAGCTGGAAGAACCCGGGGGATGAGCAGTTCTTC.

This chain connects TRBV9 to TRBJ2-3; 8 bases agree with TRBD1. Germline V gene lookup returns CDR1 SGDLS and CDR2 YYNGEE. The V gene end was trimmed by 0 bases and the J gene end by 2 bases; junction bases not matched to a gene: 2. The CDR3 length is 15 residues. Here the CDR3 reads CASSVVDRVTDTQYF. In nucleotides, the CDR3 is TGTGCCAGCAGCGTAGTGGACAGGGTCACAGATACGCAGTATTTT.

The V gene is TRBV27, the J gene TRBJ2-7, with D tentatively TRBD2 (5 bases). Germline CDR1 reads MNHEY; CDR2 reads SMNVEV (reference sequence). Between the trimmed V and J ends, which lost 2 bases and 2 bases, there was a span of 13 bases. This CDR3 comprises 15 residues. The CDR3 region has the DNA TGTGCCAGCAGTTTAAGCGGCCATTATACCTACGAGCAGTACTTC. Encoded protein: CASSLSGHYTYEQYF.

The chain carries TRBV6-1 and TRBJ2-5, with D possibly TRBD2 on 6 matching bases. Looked up from germline, CDR1 is MNHNS and CDR2 is SASEGT. Trimming shortened V by 1 base and J by 7 bases, and 22 bases separated the two germline ends. There are 17 residues in the CDR3. DNA for the CDR3: TGTGCCAGCAGTGAAGTGGCGCGGGCGGGGCTGTCTGGGACCCAGTACTTC. Translating gives CASSEVARAGLSGTQYF.

The V and J genes are TRBV4-1 and TRBJ2-5; unclear D gene. V shed 1 base and J shed 1 base, with 7 bases lying between them. CDR3 length equals 14 residues. Germline V gene data show CDR1 as MGHRA and CDR2 as YSYEKL. In DNA form, the CDR3 reads TGCGCCAGCAGCCAAGGGACGGTCCAAGAGACCCAGTACTTC. It yields the protein CASSQGTVQETQYF.

The chain combines TRBV29-1 with TRBJ1-2; maybe TRBD1 (5 bases). The germline V and J ends were trimmed by 0 bases and 4 bases, with 12 bases remaining between them. This CDR3 is built from 14 residues. Germline CDR1 reads SQVTM; CDR2 reads ANQGSEA. CDR3 amino acids: CSVEDSRVFYGYTF. CDR3 in DNA: TGCAGCGTTGAAGATTCCAGGGTATTCTATGGCTACACCTTC.